Presented here are 21 T cell receptor beta chains from one specimen sequenced in a study of T cell repertoires in cytomegalovirus infection. A single record per CDR3 protein comes from TCRdb applying MiXCR to the reads. The sample includes about 740,000 distinct CDR3 sequences, less than 40% seen only once; the top ten take 2.8%. Sequencing was done on a sample of PBMCs. The receptor source for this set is a human donor in good health (CMV status not recorded). Some clones in this sample may be carry-over from other donors' samples.

There are a few counts of this clonotype. V is TRBV6-2 or TRBV6-3 and J is TRBJ2-1; D remains ambiguous. V was shortened by 8 bases and J by 5 bases, with 7 bases between the two germline ends. CDR1 is MNHEY and CDR2 is SVGEGT in the germline V gene. The CDR3 is made up of 11 amino acids. The chain's CDR3 is CASGKHNEQFF. The CDR3 DNA reads as TGTGCCAGCGGCAAACACAATGAGCAGTTCTTC.

This clonotype was seen at least ten times. The chain uses TRBV2 and TRBJ1-2; TRBD1 is a possible D gene (5 bases). V dropped 4 bases and J dropped 5 bases, with 11 bases sitting between them. The CDR3 is 13 amino acids. Per the germline V gene, CDR1 is SNHLY and CDR2 is FYNNEI. This chain's CDR3 is CASSGGTQYGYTF. The CDR3 DNA is TGTGCCAGCAGTGGGGGGACGCAGTATGGCTACACCTTC.

The V call is TRBV28, the J call TRBJ2-7; 7 nucleotides align to TRBD1. The trim removed 9 bases at V and 3 bases at J, leaving 8 bases unmatched. The CDR3 spans 13 residues. Germline lookup yields CDR1 MDHEN and CDR2 SYDVKM. CDR3 DNA: TGTGCCAGTAGACAGGGAGCGGACTACGAGCAGTACTTC. Translation: CASRQGADYEQYF.

The rearrangement joins TRBV12-5 to TRBJ1-1; D unclear. The V gene lost 1 base and the J gene lost 4 bases, with 4 bases spanning the gap. Germline V gives CDR1 LGHNT, CDR2 FRNRAP. The CDR3 length is 12 residues. This CDR3 is CASGLGGTEAFF. CDR3 DNA sequence: TGTGCTAGTGGTTTGGGGGGCACTGAAGCTTTCTTT.

J is TRBJ1-1 and V is TRBV7-6; the match to TRBD1 covers 11 bases. V lost 5 bases to trimming and J lost 3 bases; unmatched junction nucleotides: 5. This CDR3 is 15 amino acids long. The germline gives CDR1 SGHVS, CDR2 FNYEAQ. For the CDR3, the DNA is TGTGCCAGCAGCATCTGGACAGGGGGCTACACTGAAGCTTTCTTT. Translating it yields CASSIWTGGYTEAFF.

The rearrangement uses TRBV7-6 and TRBJ2-3, with TRBD1 identical over 9 bases. Germline V CDR1 and CDR2: SGHVS, FNYEAQ. The CDR3 length is 15 residues. The trim removed 5 bases at V and 3 bases at J, leaving 6 bases unmatched. CDR3 nucleotides: TGTGCCAGCAGCCGGACAGGGGTGTGGACAGATACGCAGTATTTT. This codes for CASSRTGVWTDTQYF.

The V gene is TRBV5-1, the J gene TRBJ2-2; 13 nucleotides match TRBD2. The V and J ends lost 4 bases and 4 bases, in that order; junction bases with no gene match: 1. This CDR3 is built from 15 residues. The germline V gene has CDR1 SGHRS and CDR2 YFSETQ. CDR3: CASSGTSGVTGELFF. CDR3 sequence (DNA): TGCGCCAGCAGCGGGACTAGCGGGGTCACCGGGGAGCTGTTTTTT.

The V gene is TRBV30, the J gene TRBJ1-4, with D perhaps matching TRBD1 (6 bases). This CDR3 spans 14 amino acids. CDR1 GTSNPN and CDR2 SVGIG come from the germline V gene (reference sequence). Trimming left V 2 bases short and J 0 bases short, with 7 bases between. This CDR3 is CAWSRTATNEKLFF. The CDR3 DNA sequence: TGTGCCTGGAGTAGGACAGCAACTAATGAAAAACTGTTTTTT.

This clonotype has just a few counts. This sequence joins TRBV6-6 and TRBJ2-5; D remains unclear. Deletions cut 3 bases from V and 2 bases from J, with 16 bases between. The CDR3 extends over 16 amino acids. Germline V gives CDR1 MNHNY, CDR2 SVGAGI (reference sequence). This chain's CDR3 is CASSYTPSAPQETQYF. CDR3 nucleotide sequence: TGTGCCAGCAGTTATACCCCCTCGGCCCCTCAAGAGACCCAGTACTTC.

This clonotype was seen more than once but under ten times. The V gene is TRBV19, the J gene TRBJ2-1; TRBD2 agrees at 13 bases. The germline V gene encodes CDR1 LNHDA and CDR2 SQIVND (reference sequence). The CDR3 is 15 amino acids. V shed 6 bases, J shed 10 bases, and the junction held 9 bases outside the gene matches. The CDR3 coding sequence is TGTGCCAGTAGATCCGGGACTAGCGGGGTGGGAGAGCAGTTCTTC. As protein: CASRSGTSGVGEQFF.

As to this clonotype: This clone may be a read error of a much larger clone one base away. The gene calls are TRBV27 and TRBJ2-3; D is perhaps TRBD1 or TRBD2 (6 bases each). The CDR3 sequence is 17 residues long. Looked up from germline, CDR1 is MNHEY and CDR2 is SMNVEV (reference sequence). Between the trimmed V and J ends, which lost 2 bases and 4 bases, there was a span of 19 bases. CDR3 sequence (DNA): TGTGCCAGCAGTTTAGTTCGGCGGGACATGGTGCCAGATACGCAGTATTTT. This encodes CASSLVRRDMVPDTQYF.

This chain uses TRBV5-5 with TRBJ1-1; a possible D gene is TRBD1 (5 bases). The CDR3 has 14 amino acids. V was clipped by 0 bases and J by 3 bases, with 9 bases between them. Germline V CDR1 and CDR2: SGHKS, YYEKEE (reference sequence). The CDR3 reads CASSLAGKDTEAFF. The CDR3 DNA reads TGTGCCAGCAGCTTGGCAGGGAAGGACACTGAAGCTTTCTTT.

This clonotype was seen ten or more times. The V and J genes are TRBV28 and TRBJ2-3, with 9 bases aligning to TRBD2. J was trimmed by 6 bases and V by 7 bases; bases with no gene match: 14. This CDR3 spans 16 amino acids. Looked up from germline, CDR1 is MDHEN and CDR2 is SYDVKM. The CDR3 nucleotides read TGTGCCAGCAAAGGTACCCGGCTAGCGGGAACCGATACGCAGTATTTT. Protein product: CASKGTRLAGTDTQYF.

The chain's CDR3 is CASSITLRVHGYTF. Written as DNA, the CDR3 is TGTGCCAGCAGTATCACACTCAGGGTCCATGGCTACACCTTC. The genes are TRBV28 and TRBJ1-2; tentatively, D is TRBD1 (5 bases). The V gene lost 5 bases and the J gene lost 6 bases, with 16 bases spanning the gap. Germline CDR1 reads MDHEN; CDR2 reads SYDVKM. CDR3 length: 14 residues.

The chain's CDR3 is CASKFGQGGYEQYF. The CDR3 bases are TGTGCCAGTAAGTTCGGACAGGGAGGCTACGAGCAGTACTTC. The chain joins TRBV19 to TRBJ2-7, with 8 bases matching TRBD1. Unmatched junction bases numbered 8, after V lost 7 bases and J lost 3 bases. Looked up from germline, CDR1 is LNHDA and CDR2 is SQIVND (reference sequence). This CDR3 is 14 amino acids long.

This clonotype has ten or more counts. The chain employs TRBV11-1 and TRBJ2-7; D uncertain. Trimming shortened V by 1 base and J by 6 bases, and 10 bases separated the two germline ends. This CDR3 region has 13 residues. Per germline, CDR1 SGHAT and CDR2 FQDESV (reference sequence). The CDR3 is CASSLGPGREQYF. CDR3 in DNA: TGTGCCAGCAGCTTAGGCCCGGGTCGCGAGCAGTACTTC. Combining the CDR3 with reference TRBV11-1 and TRBJ2-7 gives the whole variable domain EAEVAQSPRYKITEKSQAVAFWCDPISGHATLYWYRQILGQGPELLVQFQDESVVDDSQLPKDRFSAERLKGVDSTLKIQPAELGDSAMYLCASSLGPGREQYFGPGTRLTVT.

In this sample, this clonotype turned up many times. The chain is built from TRBV7-9 and TRBJ1-2; TRBD1 aligns across 9 bases. Germline V CDR1 and CDR2: SEHNR, FQNEAQ (reference sequence). Unmatched junction bases numbered 5, after V lost 4 bases and J lost 2 bases. This CDR3 region has 15 residues. CDR3 nucleotides: TGTGCCAGCAGCTACCCGGGACAGGGAAACTATGGCTACACCTTC. Its translation: CASSYPGQGNYGYTF.

The V and J genes are TRBV5-5 and TRBJ1-6, with TRBD1 identical over 7 bases. Per the germline V gene, CDR1 is SGHKS and CDR2 is YYEKEE (reference sequence). Trimming took 4 bases from V and 6 from J; bases not matched to a gene: 10. The CDR3 spans 16 residues. The CDR3 protein is CASSRWVDRVNSPLHF. The CDR3 nucleotides are TGTGCCAGCAGCCGTTGGGTCGACAGGGTTAATTCACCCCTCCACTTT. The full variable domain, with the rest looked up from reference TRBV5-5 and TRBJ1-6, is DAGVTQSPTHLIKTRGQQVTLRCSPISGHKSVSWYQQVLGQGPQFIFQYYEKEERGRGNFPDRFSARQFPNYSSELNVNALLLGDSALYLCASSRWVDRVNSPLHFGNGTRLTVT.

The chain recombines TRBV9 with TRBJ2-2; D is undetermined. Trimming removed 3 bases at V and 3 bases at J, with 9 bases between. This CDR3 region has 14 residues. Germline lookup yields CDR1 SGDLS and CDR2 YYNGEE. As DNA, the CDR3 is TGTGCCAGCAGCGAGGATATGGACACCGGGGAGCTGTTTTTT. Translating it yields CASSEDMDTGELFF.

The table lists this clonotype with a few counts. The chain joins TRBV7-6 to TRBJ2-7; 13 nucleotides align to TRBD2. CDR1 is SGHVS and CDR2 is FNYEAQ in the germline V gene. J was trimmed by 6 bases and V by 1 base; bases with no gene match: 6. The CDR3 is 16 amino acids. The CDR3 loop is CASSLGGGLAGAEQYF. The CDR3 region has the DNA TGTGCCAGCAGCTTAGGAGGAGGACTAGCGGGGGCCGAGCAGTACTTC.

This clonotype was found many times. This chain joins TRBV10-3 and TRBJ2-5; D may be TRBD1 (6 bases). This CDR3 spans 14 amino acids. Trimming removed 10 bases at V and 1 base at J, with 16 bases between. The germline gives CDR1 ENHRY, CDR2 SYGVKD. The CDR3 nucleotides read TGTGCCACCAACACTCAGGGGTTCCAAGAGACCCAGTACTTC. It codes for CATNTQGFQETQYF.